The sequence of this T cell receptor beta chain was determined in a study of identical twins. Study-level findings and limits: It was out-of-frame TCR alpha sharing in monozygotic twins that models underestimated.

A universal primer site arose from template switching, and cDNA bore unique molecular identifiers. TCRdb re-analysed the 5' RACE reads in MiXCR, keeping a single row per CDR3 protein. Altogether more than 1.5 million distinct CDR3 sequences are present, around a third being singletons, with the ten largest covering about 0.27%. For this clonotype: Antigen: not known.

Trimming took 1 base from V and 8 from J; bases not matched to a gene: 11. This CDR3 comprises 16 residues. The germline V gene encodes CDR1 MGHRA and CDR2 YSYEKL. Sequencing was done on a sample of cord blood. This sequence was found in a newborn girl in good health. The V gene is TRBV4-1, the J gene TRBJ2-1; 7 positions match TRBD2. The CDR3 DNA sequence: TGCGCCAGCAGCCAAGTCCTGGCGGGAGTTTTGGATGAGCAGTTCTTC. This translates into CASSQVLAGVLDEQFF.